These 11 T cell receptor beta chains share one sample of origin, sequenced in a study of T cells in Graves' hyperthyroidism and ophthalmopathy. From RNA transcripts, TCR beta CDR3 regions were amplified. An initial round of RT-PCR targeting the TCR CDR3 relied on the HTBI primer set. MiXCR, run by TCRdb on the multiplex PCR reads, gives a single entry per CDR3 protein. The sample lists 500,000 to 650,000 distinct CDR3 sequences; about 20% were seen once. The sequencing sample was made of blood. The receptors derive from a man aged 35 to 55 with Graves' ophthalmopathy.

The rearrangement links TRBV18 to TRBJ2-3; tentative D call: TRBD1 (6 bases). Trimming removed 1 base from V and 5 bases from J, with 19 bases in between. The CDR3 extends over 17 amino acids. CDR1 is KGHSH, CDR2 LQKENI, per germline. CDR3 region: CASSPLGPRGQGDTQYF. CDR3 bases: TGTGCCAGCTCACCACTGGGGCCCAGGGGCCAGGGAGATACGCAGTATTTT.

The CDR3 DNA reads as TGTGCCAGCAGCTTAGCCCGTAGGGGCCTTCAGCCCCAGCATTTT. It yields the protein CASSLARRGLQPQHF. The V call is TRBV7-8, the J call TRBJ1-5; tentatively, D is TRBD1 (5 bases). Germline CDR1 and CDR2: SGHVS and FQNEAQ. V shed 0 bases and J shed 6 bases, with 12 bases lying between them. This CDR3 has 15 amino acids.

This clonotype was detected many times. The rearrangement uses TRBV20-1 and TRBJ2-7, with 7 positions matching TRBD2. The junction had 3 bases not matched to a gene; V was cut back by 3 bases and J by 1 base. Germline values: CDR1 DFQATT, CDR2 SNEGSKA (reference sequence). The CDR3 runs to 13 residues. The CDR3 sequence: CSARAGVSYEQYF. CDR3 bases: TGCAGTGCTAGGGCGGGGGTTTCCTACGAGCAGTACTTC.

The chain carries TRBV9 and TRBJ2-3; 7 nucleotides line up with TRBD2. The V gene's germline CDR1 is SGDLS and CDR2 YYNGEE. This CDR3 contains 15 residues. V trimming: 0 bases; J trimming: 3 bases; junction bases outside the gene matches: 4. The CDR3 bases are TGTGCCAGCAGCGTAGCTACCGGGAGGACAGATACGCAGTATTTT. Amino acids: CASSVATGRTDTQYF.

The chain employs TRBV29-1 and TRBJ2-3; 10 bases map to TRBD2. V was clipped by 4 bases and J by 6 bases; unmatched bases: 10. The CDR3 runs 15 residues. Germline CDR1 reads SQVTM; CDR2 reads ANQGSEA. DNA for the CDR3: TGCAGCGTTGTGAGGGCTAGCGGGAGTCGGGATACGCAGTATTTT. Translating it yields CSVVRASGSRDTQYF.

This chain uses TRBV7-8 with TRBJ2-5; 10 nucleotides match TRBD1. CDR1 and CDR2 from the germline V gene are SGHVS and FQNEAQ. This CDR3 has 15 amino acids. V shed 5 bases, J shed 5 bases, and the junction held 8 bases outside the gene matches. CDR3 sequence: CASSRRDRGRETQYF. The DNA for the CDR3 is TGTGCCAGCAGCCGCCGGGACAGGGGAAGGGAGACCCAGTACTTC. The full variable domain, with the rest looked up from reference TRBV7-8 and TRBJ2-5, is GAGVSQSPRYKVAKRGQDVALRCDPISGHVSLFWYQQALGQGPEFLTYFQNEAQLDKSGLPSDRFFAERPEGSVSTLKIQRTQQEDSAVYLCASSRRDRGRETQYFGPGTRLLVL.

CDR3 nucleotide sequence: TGCGCCAGCAGCTCCGGGAGCTTTGCACGGAACACTGAAGCTTTCTTT. The encoded protein is CASSSGSFARNTEAFF. V usage is TRBV5-1 and J usage is TRBJ1-1, with D unclear. Germline V CDR1 and CDR2: SGHRS, YFSETQ. With 3 bases removed from V and 1 base from J, the gap between germline ends came to 16 bases. The CDR3 has 16 amino acids.

This clonotype was recorded a few times. This chain connects TRBV4-1 to TRBJ2-3; 7 nucleotides align to TRBD2. The ends lost 8 bases at V and 2 bases at J; junction bases unmatched: 10. CDR3 size: 15 residues. The germline V gene encodes CDR1 MGHRA and CDR2 YSYEKL. The CDR3 sequence is CASRGVSGITDTQYF. The CDR3 nucleotides read TGCGCCAGCCGGGGGGTGAGCGGGATCACAGATACGCAGTATTTT.

This clonotype was seen a handful of times. The gene calls are TRBV19 and TRBJ1-2; D perhaps matches TRBD1 (6 bases). This CDR3 spans 17 amino acids. The germline V gene has CDR1 LNHDA and CDR2 SQIVND (reference sequence). Trimming removed 6 bases from V and 4 bases from J, with 24 bases in between. In DNA, the CDR3 is TGTGCCAGTAGCCCCTCCGGGTGGCAGGGGATTCCCTATGGCTACACCTTC. Residues: CASSPSGWQGIPYGYTF.

The chain links TRBV14 to TRBJ2-2, with TRBD1 as a possible D gene (6 bases). V lost 4 bases to trimming and J lost 5 bases, with 17 bases between them. Germline CDR1 SGHDN, CDR2 FVKESK. This CDR3 has 16 residues. In DNA, the CDR3 is TGTGCCAGCAGCCGAAACAGGGCACTACAAACCGGGGAGCTGTTTTTT. This codes for CASSRNRALQTGELFF.

The J gene is TRBJ1-3, the V gene TRBV10-3; no firm D call. CDR1 ENHRY and CDR2 SYGVKD come from the germline V gene. V shed 2 bases and J shed 4 bases, with 9 bases lying between them. The CDR3 contains 14 residues. CDR3 sequence reads: CAISEGSAGNTIYF. CDR3 coding DNA: TGTGCCATCAGTGAGGGGTCGGCGGGAAACACCATATATTTT.